These 11 T cell receptor beta chains share one sample of origin, sequenced in a study of cytomegalovirus exposure and HLA in healthy donors (dated by TCRdb to about 2017). Library construction relied on the immunoSEQ multiplex PCR assay. The multiplex PCR relied on a mix of 60 forward primers for TCR Vbeta segments and 13 reverse primers for TCR Jbeta segments. Imported from immuneACCESS, the table was reduced by TCRdb to in-frame sequences with V and J called. These copies leave out some clones; in studies compared against another copy, an unresolved V gene accounts for under half, and the cause of the remainder is not known. Within this sample are roughly 100,000 clones, with 65% to 90% of them counted one time only. The ten largest clones add up to approximately 1.5% of the sample. The sample comprised PBMCs. These receptors originate from a man aged 50 to 59 in good health and CMV-seronegative.

This clone was seen once. The rearrangement joins TRBV6-5 to TRBJ2-2; a possible D gene is TRBD1 (6 bases). Germline V CDR1 and CDR2: MNHEY, SVGAGI. The CDR3 runs 16 residues. The germline V and J ends were trimmed by 4 bases and 8 bases, with 20 bases remaining between them. The CDR3 region has the DNA TGTGCCAGCAGTTCACTCCGAACAACAGGGTCAGGGGAGCTGTTTTTT. Its protein product is CASSSLRTTGSGELFF.

V and J are TRBV4-2 and TRBJ2-1; maybe TRBD2 (6 bases). Germline CDR1 reads LGHNA; CDR2 reads YNFKEQ. Trimming shortened V by 5 bases and J by 7 bases, and 18 bases separated the two germline ends. The CDR3 has 15 residues. The CDR3 coding sequence is TGTGCCAGCAGCAAGGTGGGGGGTTTGGGGAATGAGCAGTTCTTC. This translates into CASSKVGGLGNEQFF.

The V and J genes are TRBV2 and TRBJ2-4; the match to TRBD2 covers 8 bases. The CDR3 loop spans 17 amino acids. With V trimmed by 5 bases and J by 1 base, 10 bases remained unmatched. CDR1 is SNHLY and CDR2 is FYNNEI in the germline V gene. CDR3 in DNA: TGTGCCAGCAGTCTCTGGGGCGGGGGGATTGCCAAAAACATTCAGTACTTC. Translated: CASSLWGGGIAKNIQYF.

This chain joins TRBV2 and TRBJ1-4, with no clear D. The CDR3 spans 16 residues. Looked up from germline, CDR1 is SNHLY and CDR2 is FYNNEI. Trimming took off 0 bases at V and 1 base at J, with 9 bases between the two ends. The CDR3 nucleotides are TGTGCCAGCAGTGAAGCCGGTCAGGAAACTAATGAAAAACTGTTTTTT. Protein sequence: CASSEAGQETNEKLFF.

This chain links TRBV18 with TRBJ1-6, with 9 bases lining up with TRBD1. V lost 3 bases and J lost 5; bases outside the gene matches: 5. Germline CDR1 is KGHSH and CDR2 is LQKENI. This CDR3 is 16 amino acids long. The CDR3 DNA reads as TGTGCCAGCTCACCGTTACAGGGGGCGGATAATTCACCCCTCCACTTT. Translation: CASSPLQGADNSPLHF.

The CDR3 bases are TGTGCCAGCAGTGTACGCCAGGCCACTGAAGCTTTCTTT. This codes for CASSVRQATEAFF. The gene calls are TRBV2 and TRBJ1-1; D call uncertain. The CDR3 totals 13 residues. Germline V lookup: CDR1 SNHLY, CDR2 FYNNEI. V gave up 4 bases and J gave up 4 bases, with 10 bases separating them.

This clone showed up just a few times. J is TRBJ1-2 and V is TRBV21-1; the table's D call, TRBD1, was not checked against the DNA. TRBV21-1 is described as a pseudogene. The CDR3 is 14 residues long. The CDR3 bases are TGTGCCAGCAGCGAACTCTTTGGGCGCGATGGCTACACCTTC. The encoded protein is CASSELFGRDGYTF.

The J gene is TRBJ1-3, the V gene TRBV7-8; D might be TRBD1 (6 bases). The CDR3 spans 19 residues. Trimming pared 0 bases from V and 0 bases from J, leaving 18 bases between. CDR1 SGHVS and CDR2 FQNEAQ come from the germline V gene. The CDR3 reads CASSLAFIIGQSSGNTIYF. CDR3 DNA sequence: TGTGCCAGCAGCTTAGCGTTTATAATAGGACAGTCCTCTGGAAACACCATATATTTT.

CDR3 coding DNA: TGTGCCAGCAGCCCGGGGACAGCCCAAGGAGATACGCAGTATTTT. Its protein is CASSPGTAQGDTQYF. The chain employs TRBV11-3 and TRBJ2-3; TRBD1 aligns across 7 bases. The CDR3 is 15 amino acids. J lost 5 bases, V lost 5 bases, and 10 bases had no gene match. CDR1 SGHNT and CDR2 YENEEA come from the germline V gene.

The CDR3 nucleotides are TGTGCCAGCAGTCTAGCGGGGTCCTACGAGCAGTACTTC. Protein: CASSLAGSYEQYF. The chain couples TRBV7-2 to TRBJ2-7; 9 nucleotides align to TRBD2. Germline V lookup: CDR1 SGHTA, CDR2 FQGNSA. J lost 1 base, V lost 6 bases, and 1 base had no gene match. This CDR3 is built from 13 residues. Supplemented by reference TRBV7-2 and TRBJ2-7, the full variable domain reads GAGVSQSPSNKVTEKGKDVELRCDPISGHTALYWYRQSLGQGLEFLIYFQGNSAPDKSGLPSDRFSAERTGGSVSTLTIQRTQQEDSAVYLCASSLAGSYEQYFGPGTRLTVT.

The J gene is TRBJ2-5, the V gene TRBV11-3, with 7 bases matching TRBD1. In germline, CDR1 is SGHNT, CDR2 YENEEA. After removal of 5 bases from V and 0 bases from J, the junction contained 3 bases not matched to a gene. The CDR3 has 14 residues. The CDR3, as DNA: TGTGCCAGCAGCACCGACAGGGACCAAGAGACCCAGTACTTC. Its protein product is CASSTDRDQETQYF.